These T cell receptor beta chains were read from a single sample in a study of T cells in Graves' hyperthyroidism and ophthalmopathy. Each CDR3 protein is one row after TCRdb ran MiXCR on the multiplex PCR reads. The sample holds some 720,000 distinct CDR3 sequences, about a sixth seen once. The sequenced sample was blood. These TCRs come from a man aged 18 to 29 with Graves' hyperthyroidism. The CDR3 runs from the conserved cysteine through the conserved F or W. A D gene is named only where the DNA matches it firmly. Clone size, where shown, is once, few, many, or a class for clones that have expanded.

>-|TRBD1|TRBV20-1|TRBJ2-7
TGCAGTGCCACCTGGGGACAGCCATTACGAGGGCAGTACTTC
CSATWGQPLRGQYF
>many|-|TRBV12-3/TRBV12-4|TRBJ1-5
TGTGCCAGCAGGCCTCACCGGGACCAAAATCAGCCCCAGCATTTT
CASRPHRDQNQPQHF
>-|TRBD2|TRBV2|TRBJ2-1
TGTGCCAGCAGACCTACTAGCGGGATTACCTACAATGAGCAGTTCTTC
CASRPTSGITYNEQFF
>few|-|TRBV7-9|TRBJ1-6
TGTGCCAGCAGCTTGGACAGTAATTCACCCCTCCACTTT
CASSLDSNSPLHF
>few|-|TRBV3-1|TRBJ1-6
TGTGCCAGCAGCCCGGATCCCGGGATTTCACCCCTCCACTTT
CASSPDPGISPLHF
>-|-|TRBV7-3|TRBJ1-1
TGTGCCAGCAGCTTGAGCACAGCGAACACTGAAGCTTTCTTT
CASSLSTANTEAFF
>many|-|TRBV12-3/TRBV12-4|TRBJ2-5
TGTGCCAGCAGTTTGAACGGGGAAGAGACCCAGTACTTC
CASSLNGEETQYF
>-|TRBD2|TRBV6-2/TRBV6-3|TRBJ2-5
TGTGCCAGCAGCCTGACTAGCGGGGGCCAAGGGACCCAGTACTTC
CASSLTSGGQGTQYF
>-|TRBD2|TRBV24-1|TRBJ2-3
TGTGCCACCAGTGACGGTAGCGGGAGGGATACGCAGTATTTT
CATSDGSGRDTQYF
>many|-|TRBV29-1|TRBJ2-5
TGCAGCGTTGTTACAGCCCAAGAGACCCAGTACTTC
CSVVTAQETQYF
>few|TRBD2|TRBV12-3/TRBV12-4|TRBJ2-1
TGTGCCAGCACCCCTCGCTCGGCGGGAGGAAGCGATGAGCAGTTCTTC
CASTPRSAGGSDEQFF
>-|TRBD2|TRBV6-2/TRBV6-3|TRBJ2-3
TGTGCCAGCGCATGGACTAGCGGATTCACAGATACGCAGTATTTT
CASAWTSGFTDTQYF
>many|-|TRBV12-5|TRBJ1-1
TGTGCTAGTGGTTTGGCCGCAGGGAACACTGAAGCTTTCTTT
CASGLAAGNTEAFF
>many|-|TRBV7-2|TRBJ2-7
TGTGCCAGCAGCATAAGGACAGACTCCTACGAGCAGTACTTC
CASSIRTDSYEQYF
>few|-|TRBV15|TRBJ1-4
TGTGCCACCAGCAGGCGTTTTTCGGGTTTGGATGAAAAACTGTTTTTT
CATSRRFSGLDEKLFF
>many|TRBD1|TRBV18|TRBJ1-1
TGTGCCAGCTCACCTGGACAGGGGACTGAAGCTTTCTTT
CASSPGQGTEAFF
>many|-|TRBV28|TRBJ2-7
TGTGCCACCATATTAACCGATAGCAGCACCCCACCCTACGAGCAGTACTTC
CATILTDSSTPPYEQYF
>-|TRBD2|TRBV19|TRBJ2-5
TGTGCCAGTAGTGACCAACTAGCGGGAAACCAAGAGACCCAGTACTTC
CASSDQLAGNQETQYF
>few|TRBD1|TRBV19|TRBJ2-1
TGTGCCAGTAGTTTGACCGGGACAGGGGTCAATGAGCAGTTCTTC
CASSLTGTGVNEQFF
>many|TRBD1|TRBV28|TRBJ2-7
TGTGCCAGCAGTTTAGCAGGACAGGGTAGCTACGAGCAGTACTTC
CASSLAGQGSYEQYF
>few|-|TRBV19|TRBJ2-7
TGTGCCAGTAGTCGTGCCGGGACTGGGAGTTACGAGCAGTACTTC
CASSRAGTGSYEQYF
>many|-|TRBV3-1|TRBJ2-5
TGTGCCAGCAGCCAGCGGGGTTTGCGAGAGACCCAGTACTTC
CASSQRGLRETQYF
>many|TRBD2|TRBV7-2|TRBJ2-1
TGTGCCAGCAGCGAGAGACTAGCGGCATCCTACAATGAGCAGTTCTTC
CASSERLAASYNEQFF
>many|-|TRBV20-1|TRBJ1-4
TGCAGTGCTAGAGATGATGCCCATGAAAAACTGTTTTTT
CSARDDAHEKLFF
>many|-|TRBV12-5|TRBJ1-5
TGTGCTAGTGGCTTGATCGATCAGCCCCAGCATTTT
CASGLIDQPQHF
>many|-|TRBV30|TRBJ2-3
TGTGCCTGGAGTGTCACTGACACAGATACGCAGTATTTT
CAWSVTDTDTQYF
>few|-|TRBV5-6|TRBJ2-7
TGTGCCAGCAGCTTGGGCCCCGGGACCAACCTAATCTACGAGCAGTACTTC
CASSLGPGTNLIYEQYF
>many|-|TRBV4-1|TRBJ1-5
TGCGCCAGCAGCCCAATCCGGTCTGGTCAGCCCCAGCATTTT
CASSPIRSGQPQHF
>few|-|TRBV18|TRBJ2-3
TGTGTCAGCTCACCGGCGGACGCCGATACGCAGTATTTT
CVSSPADADTQYF
>-|-|TRBV12-3/TRBV12-4|TRBJ2-1
TGTGCCAGCATCAAGGGGTTGGGACACCGCTCCTACAATGAGCAGTTCTTC
CASIKGLGHRSYNEQFF
>-|-|TRBV5-4|TRBJ2-1
TGTGCCAGCAGCTGGAACAGCGGTAGCTCCTACAATGAGCAGTTCTTC
CASSWNSGSSYNEQFF
>-|-|TRBV19|TRBJ1-4
TGTGCCAGTAGTATTAGTGGCACCTTGGGGGAAAAACTGTTTTTT
CASSISGTLGEKLFF